The 31 T cell receptor beta chains below all came from one sample that was sequenced in a study of T-cell memory formation after mild COVID-19. MiXCR was run by TCRdb on the 5' RACE reads, yielding one entry per CDR3 protein. The table has some 350,000 distinct CDR3 sequences, 10% to 15% seen once. The specimen sequenced was PBMCs or a T cell subset sorted from them (not recorded which). The receptors come from a man between 18 and 35 years old who had mild COVID-19 (a few samples of this study predate the infection). Cell type and time point are not known.

The chain has TRBV15 and TRBJ2-7; 12 bases fit TRBD2. Germline values: CDR1 LNHNV, CDR2 YYDKDF (reference sequence). The CDR3 covers 17 residues. V lost 0 bases, J lost 4 bases, and 7 bases stayed unmatched. The CDR3 DNA reads as TGTGCCACCAGCAGAGAACTAGCGGGGGGAAAACAGTACGAGCAGTACTTC. The encoded protein is CATSRELAGGKQYEQYF.

The chain combines TRBV12-3 or TRBV12-4 with TRBJ2-3; D call uncertain. The V end was cut by 6 bases, the J end by 1 base, with 11 bases between. This CDR3 region has 14 residues. The CDR3 sequence: CASSRIVGTDTQYF. CDR3 DNA: TGTGCCAGCAGCCGTATCGTGGGCACAGATACGCAGTATTTT.

This clonotype was observed at least ten times. The V call is TRBV4-3, the J call TRBJ2-1; 9 nucleotides match TRBD2. After removal of 0 bases from V and 4 bases from J, the junction contained 13 bases not matched to a gene. Germline V gene lookup returns CDR1 LGHNA and CDR2 YSLEER. The CDR3 extends over 19 amino acids. The chain's CDR3 is CASSQELTRASGVYNEQFF. CDR3 nucleotide sequence: TGCGCCAGCAGCCAAGAGCTGACTCGGGCTAGCGGGGTATACAATGAGCAGTTCTTC.

The chain employs TRBV30 and TRBJ1-3; the D gene is possibly TRBD1 (6 bases). Trimming took 0 bases from V and 7 from J, leaving 10 bases between them. The CDR3 loop spans 13 amino acids. Germline CDR1 reads GTSNPN; CDR2 reads SVGIG (reference sequence). The CDR3 spells CAWSVQGTNTIYF. The CDR3, as DNA: TGTGCCTGGAGTGTTCAGGGGACGAACACCATATATTTT.

The chain combines TRBV9 with TRBJ2-3; no clear D. This CDR3 is built from 13 residues. Trimming shortened V by 5 bases and J by 2 bases, and 9 bases separated the two germline ends. In germline, CDR1 is SGDLS, CDR2 YYNGEE. The CDR3 loop reads CASRPADTDTQYF. The CDR3 coding sequence is TGTGCCAGCAGGCCCGCGGACACAGATACGCAGTATTTT.

V gene TRBV30 combines with J gene TRBJ2-7; 8 nucleotides match TRBD2. CDR3 length: 13 residues. Germline lookup yields CDR1 GTSNPN and CDR2 SVGIG (reference sequence). J was trimmed by 5 bases and V by 2 bases; bases with no gene match: 5. This CDR3 is CAWSRGGTDEQYF. The DNA for the CDR3 is TGTGCCTGGAGTCGGGGGGGTACTGACGAGCAGTACTTC. Supplemented by reference TRBV30 and TRBJ2-7, the full variable domain reads SQTIHQWPATLVQPVGSPLSLECTVEGTSNPNLYWYRQAAGRGLQLLFYSVGIGQISSEVPQNLSASRPQDRQFILSSKKLLLSDSGFYLCAWSRGGTDEQYFGPGTRLTVT.

This clonotype has a count of ten or more. The chain links TRBV29-1 to TRBJ1-2, with TRBD1 identical over 9 bases. V dropped 7 bases and J dropped 8; count of bases not matched to a gene: 11. CDR1 and CDR2 (germline): SQVTM, ANQGSEA. The CDR3 is 13 residues long. This CDR3 is CSADPQQGAGYTF. In DNA, the CDR3 is TGCAGCGCTGACCCCCAACAGGGGGCGGGCTACACCTTC.

V usage is TRBV12-3 or TRBV12-4 and J usage is TRBJ1-4; 7 nucleotides agree with TRBD1. Trimming took 5 bases from V and 0 from J; bases not matched to a gene: 9. The CDR3 spans 17 residues. The CDR3 is CASSPDREGSTNEKLFF. The CDR3 nucleotides read TGTGCCAGCAGTCCCGACAGGGAGGGTTCAACTAATGAAAAACTGTTTTTT.

This clonotype occurred a few times. The chain has TRBV7-2 and TRBJ1-5, with D maybe TRBD1 (6 bases). Germline lookup yields CDR1 SGHTA and CDR2 FQGNSA. V was shortened by 2 bases and J by 1 base, with 12 bases between the two germline ends. The CDR3 covers 16 residues. CDR3 sequence reads: CASSLSGVISNQPQHF. The CDR3 DNA follows: TGTGCCAGCAGCTTATCAGGGGTGATAAGCAATCAGCCCCAGCATTTT.

This clonotype was recorded a few times. A much larger clone lies one base from this, so it may be a read error. The rearrangement joins TRBV7-9 to TRBJ1-2; 7 nucleotides agree with TRBD1. The CDR3 is 13 amino acids. The V gene's germline CDR1 is SEHNR and CDR2 FQNEAQ (reference sequence). The J segment lost 8 bases and the V segment lost 1 base, leaving 4 bases of the junction unmatched. The chain's CDR3 is CASSLEAGGGYTF. The CDR3 DNA reads as TGTGCCAGCAGCTTAGAGGCAGGGGGAGGCTACACCTTC.

This sequence joins TRBV20-1 and TRBJ1-4; 7 positions match TRBD1. The trim removed 2 bases at V and 5 bases at J, leaving 5 bases unmatched. Germline V gives CDR1 DFQATT, CDR2 SNEGSKA (reference sequence). There are 14 residues in the CDR3. The CDR3 sequence: CSARRDRLNEKLFF. Written as DNA, the CDR3 is TGCAGTGCTAGACGGGACAGATTAAATGAAAAACTGTTTTTT.

This clonotype turned up a few times. V and J are TRBV29-1 and TRBJ1-1; D is undetermined. Germline V gene sequence: CDR1 SQVTM, CDR2 ANQGSEA. V was trimmed by 0 bases and J by 1 base, leaving 6 bases between them. This CDR3 region has 13 residues. CDR3 sequence (DNA): TGCAGCGTTGAAGAGGTTGAGAACACTGAAGCTTTCTTT. Translation: CSVEEVENTEAFF.

This clonotype appeared a few times. The chain links TRBV5-1 to TRBJ2-3, with 7 positions matching TRBD1. This CDR3 region has 16 residues. The junction had 10 bases not matched to a gene; V was cut back by 4 bases and J by 2 bases. Germline CDR1 and CDR2: SGHRS and YFSETQ. This chain's CDR3 is CASSLTGVGHTDTQYF. Written as DNA, the CDR3 is TGCGCCAGCAGCCTCACAGGGGTCGGGCACACAGATACGCAGTATTTT.

The sample holds a few counts of this clonotype. J is TRBJ2-2 and V is TRBV4-3; unclear D gene. The CDR3 is 13 amino acids. Germline V gene sequence: CDR1 LGHNA, CDR2 YSLEER. V was shortened by 3 bases and J by 4 bases, with 6 bases between the two germline ends. CDR3 sequence: CASSQDPTGELFF. In DNA form, the CDR3 reads TGCGCCAGCAGCCAGGACCCCACCGGGGAGCTGTTTTTT.

This clonotype appeared a few times. This chain connects TRBV7-2 to TRBJ2-7; no clear D. The CDR3 extends over 13 amino acids. Trimming removed 2 bases at V and 4 bases at J, with 9 bases between. Germline V CDR1 and CDR2: SGHTA, FQGNSA. The CDR3 sequence: CASSLHQVYEQYV. The CDR3 DNA is TGTGCCAGCAGCTTACATCAGGTTTACGAGCAGTACGTC.

V and J are TRBV4-3 and TRBJ2-2; D remains ambiguous. The V end was cut by 0 bases, the J end by 5 bases, with 1 base between. CDR1 is LGHNA and CDR2 is YSLEER in the germline V gene. The CDR3 covers 12 residues. The CDR3 is CASSQETGELFF. DNA of the CDR3: TGCGCCAGCAGCCAAGAAACCGGGGAGCTGTTTTTT.

The chain couples TRBV20-1 to TRBJ2-2, with D possibly TRBD1 on 6 matching bases. Between the trimmed V and J ends, which lost 3 bases and 0 bases, there was a span of 14 bases. CDR1 and CDR2 from the germline V gene are DFQATT and SNEGSKA (reference sequence). CDR3 length: 16 residues. CDR3 protein: CSASHPRQANTGELFF. DNA for the CDR3: TGCAGTGCTAGCCACCCTCGACAGGCGAACACCGGGGAGCTGTTTTTT.

This clonotype occurred a few times. V is TRBV20-1 and J is TRBJ2-7, with 13 bases identical to TRBD2. V was clipped by 1 base and J by 4 bases; unmatched bases: 4. Germline assignment: CDR1 DFQATT and CDR2 SNEGSKA (reference sequence). The CDR3 is made up of 15 amino acids. The DNA for the CDR3 is TGCAGTGCTAGAGTTCCGGGACTAGCGGGGTACGAGCAGTACTTC. Translating it yields CSARVPGLAGYEQYF.

On this clonotype itself: A read error may account for a junction end that differs from germline. The CDR3 bases are TGCAGTGCGAGAGAGATGGGGTTAGGTGGAAACACCATATATTTT. It codes for CSAREMGLGGNTIYF. The chain has TRBV20-1 and TRBJ1-3, with D hard to call. The CDR3 extends over 15 amino acids. Germline V CDR1 and CDR2: DFQATT, SNEGSKA (reference sequence).

The V and J genes are TRBV28 and TRBJ2-7; D assignment may be TRBD1 or TRBD2 (6 bases each). The CDR3 runs 13 residues. V lost 8 bases and J lost 6, with 17 bases in between. Looked up from germline, CDR1 is MDHEN and CDR2 is SYDVKM. The CDR3 sequence: CASRGQGRGEQYV. The CDR3, as DNA: TGTGCCAGCCGGGGGCAGGGTAGGGGCGAGCAGTACGTC.

The chain recombines TRBV3-1 with TRBJ2-3; no definite D call. The CDR3 runs to 13 residues. The ends were cut back, 0 bases at V and 6 bases at J, with 7 bases in the middle. Germline V CDR1 and CDR2: LGHDT, YNNKEL (reference sequence). This CDR3 reads CASSQDAWDTQYF. The CDR3 nucleotides read TGTGCCAGCAGCCAAGATGCCTGGGATACGCAGTATTTT.

This clonotype was seen only a few times. This rearrangement joins TRBV29-1 to TRBJ1-1; D unresolved. V was pared by 7 bases and J by 2 bases, with 11 bases between. Germline CDR1 SQVTM, CDR2 ANQGSEA. There are 12 residues in the CDR3. Here the CDR3 DNA reads TGCAGCGGCATGACGGGAAACACTGAAGCTTTCTTT. Amino acid sequence: CSGMTGNTEAFF.

V and J are TRBV2 and TRBJ2-7, with 7 bases lining up with TRBD2. CDR1 and CDR2 from the germline V gene are SNHLY and FYNNEI. The CDR3 totals 14 residues. Trimming at V came to 5 bases and at J to 6 bases, leaving 10 bases not matched to a gene. This CDR3 is CASSRPTSQGEQYV. Written as DNA, the CDR3 is TGTGCCAGCAGTCGTCCGACTAGCCAGGGCGAGCAGTACGTC.

V usage is TRBV2 and J usage is TRBJ2-2; no definite D call. The CDR3 covers 13 residues. Trimming cost V 2 bases and J 5 bases, with 6 bases left between them. Germline CDR1 and CDR2: SNHLY and FYNNEI. CDR3 sequence (DNA): TGTGCCAGCAGTGAAATGGGAACCGGGGAGCTGTTTTTT. The encoded protein is CASSEMGTGELFF.

This clonotype was counted many times. V and J are TRBV5-1 and TRBJ2-3, with D possibly being TRBD1 (6 bases). Germline V CDR1 and CDR2: SGHRS, YFSETQ. CDR3 length equals 16 residues. Trimming shortened V by 1 base and J by 3 bases, and 15 bases separated the two germline ends. For the CDR3, the DNA is TGCGCCAGCAGCTTGATGTCAGGGGATCAGACAGATACGCAGTATTTT. Translation: CASSLMSGDQTDTQYF.

This clonotype was counted ten times or more. This chain connects TRBV4-1 to TRBJ2-7, with a tentative D call TRBD1 (6 bases). Looked up from germline, CDR1 is MGHRA and CDR2 is YSYEKL. The V end was cut by 0 bases, the J end by 5 bases, with 14 bases between. The CDR3 is made up of 15 amino acids. CDR3 region: CASSQEPDRSDEQYF. The DNA for the CDR3 is TGCGCCAGCAGCCAAGAACCTGACAGGTCCGACGAGCAGTACTTC.

The V and J genes are TRBV5-1 and TRBJ2-3; D might be TRBD1 (6 bases). The CDR3 contains 14 residues. Trimming stripped 8 bases from V and 2 bases from J, with 15 bases between. CDR1 and CDR2 from the germline V gene are SGHRS and YFSETQ. The CDR3 here is CASTTGQSTDTQYF. CDR3 in DNA: TGCGCCAGTACTACTGGACAGTCCACAGATACGCAGTATTTT.

This clonotype was counted many times. This rearrangement joins TRBV6-4 to TRBJ2-3; 7 nucleotides align to TRBD1. The CDR3 contains 14 residues. In germline, CDR1 is MRHNA, CDR2 SNTAGT. J lost 3 bases, V lost 6 bases, and 6 bases had no gene match. CDR3 nucleotide sequence: TGTGCCAGCAGCCCTGGACAGGCAACAGATACGCAGTATTTT. This encodes CASSPGQATDTQYF.

This chain joins TRBV4-2 and TRBJ1-4, with 8 bases aligning to TRBD1. Germline V gene data show CDR1 as LGHNA and CDR2 as YNFKEQ. This CDR3 comprises 15 residues. The V gene end was trimmed by 3 bases and the J gene end by 8 bases; junction bases not matched to a gene: 8. CDR3 coding DNA: TGTGCCAGCAGCCAGGGACAGGCCCAGAAGGAAAAACTGTTTTTT. Protein: CASSQGQAQKEKLFF.

This clonotype was recorded a few times. The chain has TRBV4-3 and TRBJ2-2; weak D call: TRBD2 (6 bases). V lost 2 bases to trimming and J lost 6 bases, with 7 bases between them. The CDR3 runs to 13 residues. Germline-derived CDR1 and CDR2 are LGHNA and YSLEER. The CDR3 protein is CASSQRLAGELFF. The CDR3 DNA follows: TGCGCCAGCAGCCAACGACTAGCCGGGGAGCTGTTTTTT.

The J gene is TRBJ2-3, the V gene TRBV20-1, with 7 positions matching TRBD2. This CDR3 has 17 residues. The germline CDR1 and CDR2 sequences are DFQATT and SNEGSKA (reference sequence). Trimming cost V 3 bases and J 1 base; bases outside gene matches: 13. CDR3 in amino acids: CSASFPLGGVGTDTQYF. CDR3 coding DNA: TGCAGTGCTAGTTTCCCTCTGGGGGGGGTCGGCACAGATACGCAGTATTTT.